A selection of T cell receptor beta chains follows, all from one sample in a study of T cell responses to AZD1222 COVID-19 vaccine. Using immunoSEQ multiplex PCR, the repertoire was profiled, and TCRdb retains in-frame clones only, with some absent. The table lists fewer than 150,000 clones, roughly 90% of them singletons. Sequences were derived from peripheral blood, sampled on day 0 of AZD1222 vaccination. Every receptor here comes from an adult in good health. The CDR3 runs from the conserved cysteine through the conserved F or W. The D gene is left open where the match is weak. Some rows mark clone size as missing; the rest say once, few, many or name a class of expanded clone.

>TRBV30|.|TRBJ1-6|.
TGTGCCTGGAGTGTTCGAAGGGGAGTCCGCTCCTATAATTCACCCCTCCACTTT
CAWSVRRGVRSYNSPLHF
>TRBV6-6|.|TRBJ1-5|.
TGTGCCAGCAGTTATTCGGGCGGGGAGCAGCCCCAGCATTTT
CASSYSGGEQPQHF
>TRBV12-3/TRBV12-4|.|TRBJ2-7|.
TGTGCCAGCAGTCCTAGCCCGGAATACGAGCAGTACTTC
CASSPSPEYEQYF
>TRBV7-2|TRBD2|TRBJ2-1|many
TGTGCCAGCAGCTTAAACGGACTAGCGGGGGGACTTATGGGTGAGCAGTTCTTC
CASSLNGLAGGLMGEQFF
>TRBV2|.|TRBJ1-5|.
TGTGCCAGCAGTGAAGGGGCGGGCCTTAATCAGCCCCAGCATTTT
CASSEGAGLNQPQHF
>TRBV5-5|.|TRBJ1-1|.
TGTGCCAGCAGCTTGGTCCAGGCGAACACTGAAGCTTTCTTT
CASSLVQANTEAFF
>TRBV30|.|TRBJ1-3|few
TGTGCCTGGAGTGTTGGCGGCTCTGGAAACACCATATATTTT
CAWSVGGSGNTIYF
>TRBV19|TRBD1|TRBJ1-5|few
TGTGCCAGTGTCGGCGACAGGGATAATCAGCCCCAGCATTTT
CASVGDRDNQPQHF
>TRBV28|.|TRBJ1-2|.
TGTGCCAGCAGTCCAATCGGGAAGGGGCATGGCTACACCTTC
CASSPIGKGHGYTF
>TRBV19|TRBD2|TRBJ2-7|.
TGTGCCAGTTCAGTGCGGGGGGCAGACGAGCAGTACTTC
CASSVRGADEQYF
>TRBV3-1/TRBV3-2|TRBD1|TRBJ1-2|.
TGTGCCAGCAGCCCCATGAGGACAGGAGGTGGCTACACCTTC
CASSPMRTGGGYTF
>TRBV5-1|.|TRBJ1-1|.
TGCGCCAGCAGCTTGGGAGGGGAGAACACTGAAGCTTTCTTT
CASSLGGENTEAFF
>TRBV7-2|TRBD2|TRBJ2-1|.
TGTGCCAGCAGTCCGGGACTAGCGGGGGGTACCTACAATGAGCAGTTCTTC
CASSPGLAGGTYNEQFF
>TRBV7-9|.|TRBJ2-3|.
TGTGCCAGCAGCTTAGGCCCGGGTAGGGCAGATACGCAGTATTTT
CASSLGPGRADTQYF